This TCR beta chain was documented in a study of regulatory T cells in long-lasting Graves disease. Study outcomes and limitations: Preferential use of TRBV28, TRBJ1-2 and TRBJ2-5 was seen in persistent disease.

Time point here: newly diagnosed GD, antithyroid drugs for less than 3 months. Making the TCR library involved RNA that had been extracted from PBMCs. This clonotype has ten or more counts. What it binds is unknown. CDR3 length equals 14 residues. The V gene end was trimmed by 6 bases and the J gene end by 6 bases; junction bases not matched to a gene: 7. The germline V gene has CDR1 SGDLS and CDR2 YYNGEE. With iRepertoire HTBI primers and Arm-PCR of CDR3 regions, TCR beta libraries were built. TCRdb independently ran MiXCR on the multiplex PCR reads; one entry per CDR3 protein. In the table there are 350,000 to 400,000 distinct CDR3 sequences, 16% of which are singletons. The data were also submitted as part of a second study, on T cells in Graves' hyperthyroidism and ophthalmopathy. Per that study: The diagnoses drew upon clinical symptoms, serum thyroxine and TRAb, thyroid ultrasound and orbital computed tomography.

This TCR was sampled from a woman between 18 and 29 years old with Graves disease. The source was peripheral blood mononuclear cells (PBMCs), collected at new diagnosis, from a patient treated with antithyroid drugs. This chain uses TRBV9 with TRBJ2-1, with 9 bases fitting TRBD2. CDR3 coding DNA: TGTGCCAGCAATGTGGCGGGAGGGATCAATGAGCAGTTCTTC. The encoded protein is CASNVAGGINEQFF.